Described below is a single TCR beta chain sequence and its context. The sample belongs to a study of T cell responses to AZD1222 COVID-19 vaccine. Data came from immunoSEQ multiplex PCR; TCRdb stores just in-frame clones and leaves some out. The table lists 110,000 to 150,000 clones, 90% of them singletons. The CDR3 has 14 residues. Trimming pared 1 base from V and 2 bases from J, leaving 8 bases between. CDR1 and CDR2 from the germline V gene are LGHDT and YNNKEL (reference sequence). The chain recombines TRBV3-1 (or the pseudogene TRBV3-2) with TRBJ1-1; D is possibly TRBD1 (6 bases). Source: peripheral blood, taken on day 0 of AZD1222 vaccination. This clonotype was sampled from an adult in good health. The CDR3 loop is CASSQARGNTEAFF. The DNA for the CDR3 is TGTGCCAGCAGCCAAGCCAGGGGTAACACTGAAGCTTTCTTT.